This is a list of T cell receptor beta chains from one sample in a study of OX40 agonist ivuxolimab in advanced cancers. The table came from immunoSEQ multiplex PCR; TCRdb's copy has only in-frame clones and leaves some out. The sample has 91,000 or so clones; approximately 93% are singletons. This sample comprised CD4+ or CD8+ T cells sorted from blood, obtained in a trial of the OX40 agonist ivuxolimab. The receptor source for this set is an adult with an advanced solid tumor such as melanoma, head and neck, liver or kidney cancer. Each CDR3 is given with its conserved first and last residue. D genes are given only for firm matches. Clone size appears in some rows only: once, few, many, or a class for an expanded clone.

V: TRBV6-1
size: NA
J: TRBJ2-7
D: NA
CDR3: CASSGIGGEDEQYF
DNA: TGTGCCAGCAGTGGCATAGGGGGGGAAGACGAGCAGTACTTC

V: TRBV29-1
size: NA
J: TRBJ1-1
D: TRBD1
CDR3: CSVGTGEAFF
DNA: TGCAGCGTCGGGACAGGCGAAGCTTTCTTT

V: TRBV2
size: few
J: TRBJ1-1
D: NA
CDR3: CASSEIEGIIF
DNA: TGTGCCAGCAGTGAAATAGAAGGGATAATCTTT

V: TRBV11-2
size: NA
J: TRBJ1-2
D: NA
CDR3: CASSLGATFYGYTF
DNA: TGTGCCAGCAGCTTAGGAGCGACCTTCTATGGCTACACCTTC

V: TRBV5-1
size: NA
J: TRBJ2-1
D: NA
CDR3: CASSAGTYSYNEQFF
DNA: TGCGCCAGCAGCGCAGGGACATACTCCTACAATGAGCAGTTCTTC

V: TRBV28
size: NA
J: TRBJ1-1
D: TRBD1
CDR3: CASSFGGTGYAFF
DNA: TGTGCCAGCAGTTTTGGGGGGACAGGGTATGCTTTCTTT

V: TRBV10-3
size: NA
J: TRBJ2-7
D: NA
CDR3: CAVGGPTYEQYF
DNA: TGTGCCGTTGGGGGGCCAACCTACGAGCAGTACTTC

V: TRBV6-1
size: NA
J: TRBJ2-7
D: TRBD2
CDR3: CASSEAPTSGRRSYEQYF
DNA: TGTGCCAGCAGTGAAGCTCCGACTAGCGGGAGGAGGTCCTACGAGCAGTACTTC

V: TRBV7-2
size: NA
J: TRBJ2-5
D: NA
CDR3: CASSLVFQETQYF
DNA: TGTGCCAGCAGCTTAGTTTTCCAAGAGACCCAGTACTTC

V: TRBV9
size: NA
J: TRBJ1-6
D: NA
CDR3: CASSVEGRGNSPLHF
DNA: TGTGCCAGCAGCGTGGAAGGGCGAGGTAATTCACCCCTCCACTTT

V: TRBV18
size: NA
J: TRBJ2-5
D: TRBD1
CDR3: CASSPGQTLQETQYF
DNA: TGTGCCAGCTCACCGGGACAGACTTTACAAGAGACCCAGTACTTC

V: TRBV5-1
size: NA
J: TRBJ2-7
D: NA
CDR3: CASADSSYEQYF
DNA: TGCGCCAGCGCAGACAGTTCCTACGAGCAGTACTTC

V: TRBV27
size: NA
J: TRBJ2-3
D: TRBD1
CDR3: CATLDRGHVTDTQYF
DNA: TGTGCCACCCTGGACAGGGGGCATGTCACAGATACGCAGTATTTT

V: TRBV6-5
size: NA
J: TRBJ1-2
D: NA
CDR3: CASSYSTGGASYGYTF
DNA: TGTGCCAGCAGTTATTCAACCGGGGGCGCATCATATGGCTACACCTTC

V: TRBV25-1
size: NA
J: TRBJ1-5
D: NA
CDR3: CASSEYGGMQPQHF
DNA: TGTGCCAGCAGTGAATACGGGGGTATGCAGCCCCAGCATTTT

V: TRBV27
size: NA
J: TRBJ2-7
D: TRBD2
CDR3: CASSPFPLAGGIDEQYF
DNA: TGTGCCAGCAGTCCGTTCCCACTAGCGGGGGGAATCGACGAGCAGTACTTC

V: TRBV7-3
size: NA
J: TRBJ2-1
D: NA
CDR3: CASSSRPHNEQFF
DNA: TGTGCCAGCAGCTCTCGGCCGCACAATGAGCAGTTCTTC

V: TRBV2
size: NA
J: TRBJ1-1
D: NA
CDR3: CASGIGVIGSLQNTEAFF
DNA: TGTGCCAGCGGAATAGGGGTCATCGGGAGCCTTCAAAACACTGAAGCTTTCTTT

V: TRBV4-1
size: NA
J: TRBJ2-3
D: TRBD2
CDR3: CASSHLGGLAGPSTDTQYF
DNA: TGCGCCAGCAGCCACCTGGGGGGACTAGCGGGACCAAGCACAGATACGCAGTATTTT

V: TRBV18
size: NA
J: TRBJ2-7
D: TRBD2
CDR3: CASSRLASPSYEQYF
DNA: TGTGCCAGCTCCCGACTAGCCTCGCCCTCCTACGAGCAGTACTTC

V: TRBV19
size: NA
J: TRBJ2-7
D: NA
CDR3: CASSIDAGFDEQYF
DNA: TGTGCCAGTAGTATAGATGCAGGGTTCGACGAGCAGTACTTC

V: TRBV5-1
size: NA
J: TRBJ2-1
D: NA
CDR3: CASRGFNEQFF
DNA: TGCGCCAGCAGAGGCTTCAATGAGCAGTTCTTC

V: TRBV4-1
size: NA
J: TRBJ1-1
D: NA
CDR3: CASSQDRVNTEAFF
DNA: TGCGCCAGCAGCCAAGACCGGGTCAACACTGAAGCTTTCTTT

V: TRBV18
size: NA
J: TRBJ1-3
D: NA
CDR3: CASSPVRDADTIYF
DNA: TGTGCCAGCTCACCGGTCCGGGACGCGGACACCATATATTTT

V: TRBV29-1
size: NA
J: TRBJ2-3
D: TRBD2
CDR3: CSVARLAESTDTQYF
DNA: TGCAGCGTTGCCCGACTAGCGGAGAGCACAGATACGCAGTATTTT

V: TRBV4-3
size: NA
J: TRBJ2-3
D: NA
CDR3: CASSQEIGGPSDTQYF
DNA: TGCGCCAGCAGCCAAGAGATCGGGGGCCCTTCAGATACGCAGTATTTT

V: TRBV11-2
size: NA
J: TRBJ1-2
D: TRBD1
CDR3: CASSFRDRDYGYTF
DNA: TGTGCCAGCAGCTTTCGGGACAGGGACTATGGCTACACCTTC

V: TRBV4-3
size: NA
J: TRBJ2-7
D: NA
CDR3: CASSQDLGPYEQYF
DNA: TGCGCCAGCAGCCAAGACCTGGGTCCCTACGAGCAGTACTTC

V: TRBV6-6
size: NA
J: TRBJ1-3
D: NA
CDR3: CASSSGVPGNTIYF
DNA: TGTGCCAGCAGCTCGGGGGTCCCAGGAAACACCATATATTTT

V: TRBV4-1
size: NA
J: TRBJ2-1
D: TRBD2
CDR3: CASSQGPAGGPDEQFF
DNA: TGCGCCAGCAGCCAAGGGCCAGCGGGGGGGCCAGATGAGCAGTTCTTC

V: TRBV5-8
size: NA
J: TRBJ1-5
D: NA
CDR3: CASSLGGYSNQPQHF
DNA: TGTGCCAGCAGCTTGGGGGGTTATAGCAATCAGCCCCAGCATTTT

V: TRBV6-1
size: NA
J: TRBJ2-7
D: NA
CDR3: CASNRELGEQYF
DNA: TGTGCCAGCAACCGGGAGCTCGGCGAGCAGTACTTC

V: TRBV5-4
size: NA
J: TRBJ2-2
D: NA
CDR3: CASSAKSPRQTGELFF
DNA: TGTGCCAGCAGCGCCAAATCCCCTCGACAAACCGGGGAGCTGTTTTTT

V: TRBV5-4
size: NA
J: TRBJ2-1
D: NA
CDR3: CASSSKTGTSYNEQFF
DNA: TGTGCCAGCAGCTCTAAAACCGGGACATCGTACAATGAGCAGTTCTTC

V: TRBV7-8
size: NA
J: TRBJ1-5
D: NA
CDR3: CASRRQLNQPQHF
DNA: TGTGCCAGCAGACGACAGCTTAATCAGCCCCAGCATTTT

V: TRBV11-2
size: NA
J: TRBJ2-5
D: TRBD1
CDR3: CASSFGDSAPIGQYF
DNA: TGTGCCAGCAGCTTCGGGGACAGTGCACCGATCGGGCAGTACTTC

V: TRBV28
size: NA
J: TRBJ1-3
D: NA
CDR3: CASIGAISWGHRGNTIYF
DNA: TGTGCCAGCATAGGGGCCATTAGTTGGGGGCATAGAGGAAACACCATATATTTT

V: TRBV9
size: NA
J: TRBJ2-2
D: NA
CDR3: CASSVVGGANTGELFF
DNA: TGTGCCAGCAGCGTAGTGGGTGGGGCGAACACCGGGGAGCTGTTTTTT

V: TRBV6-1
size: NA
J: TRBJ2-1
D: NA
CDR3: CASMNGISYNEQFF
DNA: TGTGCCAGCATGAACGGGATCTCCTACAATGAGCAGTTCTTC

V: TRBV30
size: NA
J: TRBJ2-3
D: TRBD2
CDR3: CAWRASGRQDTQYF
DNA: TGTGCCTGGAGGGCCAGCGGGAGACAAGATACGCAGTATTTT

V: TRBV18
size: few
J: TRBJ1-1
D: TRBD1
CDR3: CASSLRQGDTEAFF
DNA: TGTGCCAGCTCACTAAGACAGGGCGACACTGAAGCTTTCTTT

V: TRBV6-6
size: NA
J: TRBJ1-3
D: NA
CDR3: CASSYGGSYGNTIYF
DNA: TGTGCCAGCAGTTACGGGGGAAGCTATGGAAACACCATATATTTT

V: TRBV11-2
size: NA
J: TRBJ1-3
D: NA
CDR3: CASSPTAFSGNTIYF
DNA: TGTGCCAGCAGCCCAACAGCATTCTCTGGAAACACCATATATTTT

V: TRBV7-8
size: NA
J: TRBJ1-2
D: TRBD1
CDR3: CASTSFAGGNRDSGYTF
DNA: TGTGCCAGCACCTCTTTTGCCGGGGGGAACAGGGACAGCGGCTACACCTTC

V: TRBV6-5
size: NA
J: TRBJ2-7
D: NA
CDR3: CASKAGPYEQYF
DNA: TGTGCCTCGAAAGCGGGTCCCTACGAGCAGTACTTC